This T cell receptor (beta chain) was recorded in a study of Ad26.COV2.S vaccination and SARS-CoV-2 variants. TCRdb's table, derived via immunoSEQ multiplex PCR, lists solely in-frame clones and lacks some. The sample holds roughly 420,000 clones, over 75% seen once. This CDR3 is built from 13 residues. The V gene lost 8 bases and the J gene lost 7 bases, with 17 bases spanning the gap. Looked up from germline, CDR1 is SEHNR and CDR2 is FQNEAQ (reference sequence). Treatment: roughly 20 received Ad26.COV2.S at low or high dose, single or two shots; about 5 received placebo; per-sample allocation not given. Samples analyzed were those drawn on day 63 after the first vaccine or placebo injection.

Here the sequenced sample was peripheral blood, taken in a trial of Ad26.COV2.S vaccine versus placebo. This receptor was taken from a person aged 18 to 65 who received the Ad26.COV2.S COVID-19 vaccine or a placebo. V and J are TRBV7-9 and TRBJ1-1; D unresolved. The CDR3 sequence is CASRADLFIEAFF. DNA for the CDR3: TGTGCCAGCCGCGCCGACTTATTTATTGAAGCTTTCTTT.